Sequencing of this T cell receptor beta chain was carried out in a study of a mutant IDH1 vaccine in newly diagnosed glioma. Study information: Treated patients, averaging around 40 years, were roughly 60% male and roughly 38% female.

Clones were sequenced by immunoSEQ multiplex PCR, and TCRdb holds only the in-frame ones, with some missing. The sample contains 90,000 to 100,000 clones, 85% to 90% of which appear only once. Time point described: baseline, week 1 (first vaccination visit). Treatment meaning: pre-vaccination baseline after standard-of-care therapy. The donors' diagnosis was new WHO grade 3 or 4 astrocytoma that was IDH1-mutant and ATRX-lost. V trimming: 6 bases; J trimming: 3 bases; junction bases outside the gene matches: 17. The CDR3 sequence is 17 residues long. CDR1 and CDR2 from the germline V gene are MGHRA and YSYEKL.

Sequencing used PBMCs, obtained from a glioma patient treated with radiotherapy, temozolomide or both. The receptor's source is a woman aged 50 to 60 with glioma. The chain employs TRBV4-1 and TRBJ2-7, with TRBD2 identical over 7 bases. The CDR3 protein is CASRRAPGASGNYEQYF. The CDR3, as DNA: TGCGCCAGCAGACGAGCCCCTGGGGCTAGCGGAAACTACGAGCAGTACTTC.